The present entry profiles one T cell receptor beta chain with its context. Assay: immunoSEQ multiplex PCR; the TCRdb copy retains only in-frame clones and omits some. The table records approximately 260,000 clones, 80% to 85% of them present only once. The age range of participants was about 18 to 95 years, with residence in under 30 US areas. Clinical history as reported by participants underpinned cohort assignment. This CDR3 has 15 residues. Germline CDR1 SGDLS, CDR2 YYNGEE. Trimming took off 0 bases at V and 3 bases at J, with 10 bases between the two ends. This sample is drawn from a study of blood T cell repertoires in COVID-19.

The sequence came from a man between 45 and 60 years old who had recovered from COVID-19. The genes are TRBV9 and TRBJ1-5; D is unresolved. Sequencing was carried out using PBMCs or T cells enriched from blood (not recorded which). Here the CDR3 DNA reads TGTGCCAGCAGCGTAGCCGGGGTACCCAATCAGCCCCAGCATTTT. It codes for CASSVAGVPNQPQHF.